The next 30 T cell receptor beta chains were all read from a single sample in a study of tissue T cells after allogeneic stem cell transplantation. Sample time point: mouse harvest day 14 after allogeneic transplant. Each mouse received 10^7 T-cell-depleted marrow cells plus 10^6 splenic CD5+ T cells by tail vein. Sequencing was performed with immunoSEQ multiplex PCR; in TCRdb, only in-frame clones are kept and a portion is missing. This sample has 1,300 to 1,500 clones, with about half found just once. Sequencing was carried out using spleen. All receptors derive from a female BALB/c mouse given C57BL/6 T cells with graft-versus-host disease after an allogeneic hematopoietic cell transplant.

A word on this clone: Genes and germline are mouse. The read gets to within 1 residue of the CDR3 end, and the germline J gene fills in the rest. The V gene is TRBV12-1, the J gene TRBJ2-4; TRBD2 matches 8 bases. Germline CDR1 SGHSN, CDR2 HYEKVE. CDR3 size: 16 residues. The V segment lost 0 bases and the J segment 4 bases; nucleotides outside the gene matches: 8. Partial CDR3 DNA: TGTGCCAGCTCTCTCCTGGGGGGAACGAGAGAAAACACCTTGTAC. Translated: CASSLLGGTRENTLY. Given in full, the CDR3 is CASSLLGGTRENTLYF.

Worth noting for this clone: Gene labels here are mouse ones. Read coverage stops 1 residue before the CDR3 terminus; the germline J gene supplies the remainder. The chain recombines TRBV16 with TRBJ2-3, with D maybe TRBD1 (5 bases). V gave up 2 bases and J gave up 0 bases, with 9 bases separating them. This CDR3 spans 15 amino acids. Germline CDR1 reads SGHSA; CDR2 reads FRNQAP. The CDR3 is CASSLPRVSAETLYF. Incomplete CDR3 DNA: TGTGCAAGCAGCTTACCCAGGGTTAGTGCAGAAACGCTGTAT. Based on the CDR3 plus reference TRBV16 and TRBJ2-3, the full variable domain is NAGVIQTPRHKVTGKGQEATLWCEPISGHSAVFWYRQTIVQGLEFLTYFRNQAPIDDSGMPKERFSAQMPNQSHSTLKIQSTQPQDSAVYLCASSLPRVSAETLYFGSGTRLTVL.

Details on this clone: Genes here carry mouse names. From the germline J gene comes the end of the CDR3, since the read stops 1 residue before it. J is TRBJ2-5 and V is TRBV13-2, with 13 positions matching TRBD2. The junction had 5 bases not matched to a gene; V was cut back by 3 bases and J by 4 bases. Germline-derived CDR1 and CDR2 are NNHNN and SYGAGS (reference sequence). The length of the CDR3 is 16 residues. The part of the CDR3 DNA that was read is TGTGCCAGCGGTGGGGACTGGGGGGGGCGCGAAGACACCCAGTAC. Its translation is CASGGDWGGREDTQY. The CDR3 in its entirety is CASGGDWGGREDTQYF.

In regard to this clone: The gene symbols are mouse symbols. The read ends 1 residue shy of where the CDR3 ends; the end is completed using the germline J gene. The chain has TRBV12-1 and TRBJ2-3; TRBD2 matches at 9 bases. The CDR3 has 16 amino acids. V was pared by 0 bases and J by 0 bases, with 3 bases of the junction left unmatched. CDR1 and CDR2 from the germline V gene are SGHSN and HYEKVE. The CDR3 region is CASSLDWGYSAETLYF. CDR3 bases read: TGTGCCAGCTCTCTCGACTGGGGGTATAGTGCAGAAACGCTGTAT.

As to this clone: Gene names and germline refer to mouse. The observed sequence ends 1 residue before the CDR3 terminus, with the missing tail filled in from the germline J gene. The gene calls are TRBV13-3 and TRBJ2-7; TRBD1 agrees at 8 bases. Germline values: CDR1 NNHDY, CDR2 SYVADS. The CDR3 loop spans 14 amino acids. V lost 2 bases, J lost 2 bases, and 3 bases stayed unmatched. The CDR3 DNA, read in part, is TGTGCCAGCAGTGACGCAGGGGGCACCTATGAACAGTAC. The encoded protein is CASSDAGGTYEQY. The full-length CDR3 reads as CASSDAGGTYEQYF.

On this clone itself: Gene names and germline match the mouse. The CDR3 end lies 1 residue beyond the end of the read and is filled in from the germline J gene. J is TRBJ2-1 and V is TRBV23; the table calls TRBD1, which could not be checked here. Germline lookup yields CDR1 KGHTA and CDR2 FQNQQP. The CDR3 is 13 amino acids. CDR3 bases read: TGCTCCAGCAGGGCAGGGGTCTATGCTGAGCAGTTC. Its protein is CSSRAGVYAEQF. The entire CDR3 is CSSRAGVYAEQFF.

Details on this clone: Germline and genes here are mouse. The read finishes 1 residue shy of the CDR3 end, and the germline J gene is used to complete it. The chain carries TRBV22 and TRBJ2-3; TRBD1 is the table's D call, not checked against the DNA. TRBV22 is designated a pseudogene. The CDR3 is 15 residues long. This CDR3 is CASSRDRVSAETLYF. The sequenced part of the CDR3 DNA is TGTGCCAGCAGCCGTGACAGGGTTAGTGCAGAAACGCTGTAT.

This clone came up a few times. All gene names here are mouse names. The sequence runs out 1 residue before the end of the CDR3; the remainder is reconstructed from the germline J gene. This chain joins TRBV13-2 and TRBJ2-7, with 12 bases that match TRBD2. The CDR3 loop spans 14 amino acids. V shed 2 bases, J shed 6 bases, and the junction held 3 bases outside the gene matches. The germline CDR1 and CDR2 sequences are NNHNN and SYGAGS (reference sequence). CDR3 protein: CASGEGLGGVEQYF. The sequenced part of the CDR3 DNA is TGTGCCAGCGGTGAGGGACTGGGGGGAGTTGAACAGTAC.

Of note for this clone: The genes and germline here are from mouse. The read halts 1 residue ahead of the CDR3 end, with the missing end drawn from the germline J gene. The V and J genes are TRBV13-2 and TRBJ1-3; no firm D call. This CDR3 comprises 14 residues. Germline lookup yields CDR1 NNHNN and CDR2 SYGAGS (reference sequence). Trimming removed 3 bases from V and 0 bases from J, with 7 bases in between. CDR3 in amino acids: CASGGANSGNTLYF. CDR3 DNA, as far as it was read: TGTGCCAGCGGTGGGGCAAATTCTGGAAATACGCTCTAT.

As for this clone: Germline and genes: mouse. Read data end 1 residue before the CDR3 end; the end is taken from the germline J gene. V gene TRBV13-2 combines with J gene TRBJ1-1, with TRBD1 matching 9 bases. V lost 3 bases, J lost 1 base, and 4 bases stayed unmatched. Looked up from germline, CDR1 is NNHNN and CDR2 is SYGAGS (reference sequence). The CDR3 is made up of 15 amino acids. CDR3 DNA, as far as it was read: TGTGCCAGCGGTGTCCCACAGGGGGCGAACACAGAAGTCTTC. Residues: CASGVPQGANTEVF. The CDR3, in full, reads CASGVPQGANTEVFF.

Note on this clone: Mouse gene names apply. The read ends 1 residue shy of where the CDR3 ends; the end is completed using the germline J gene. V and J are TRBV5 and TRBJ2-7; possibly TRBD2 for D (7 bases). With 6 bases removed from V and 4 bases from J, the gap between germline ends came to 13 bases. CDR1 and CDR2 from the germline V gene are LGHNA and YNLKQL (reference sequence). This CDR3 comprises 13 residues. The CDR3: CASSEGGGYEQYF. CDR3 bases read: TGTGCCAGCAGTGAGGGGGGGGGGTATGAACAGTAC.

This clone has just one count. Mouse germline and gene names are used. The CDR3 end lies 1 residue beyond the end of the read and is filled in from the germline J gene. The chain is built from TRBV24 and TRBJ2-7; TRBD1 aligns across 7 bases. The V gene end was trimmed by 2 bases and the J gene end by 0 bases; junction bases not matched to a gene: 1. This CDR3 comprises 14 residues. Germline V CDR1 and CDR2: KGHTA, FRNEEI. Here the CDR3 reads CASSLRDSSYEQYF. Partial CDR3 DNA: TGTGCCAGCAGTCTGCGGGACAGCTCCTATGAACAGTAC.

This clone showed up just a few times. Here the gene names and germline are mouse. Sequencing ends 1 residue short of the CDR3 end; the germline J gene provides the rest. V gene TRBV13-1 combines with J gene TRBJ2-7; D unclear. The CDR3 consists of 13 residues. Germline V gives CDR1 NSHNY, CDR2 SYGAGN. V was clipped by 2 bases and J by 0 bases, with 6 bases between them. The covered CDR3 bases are TGTGCCAGCAGTGAAAGGTTCTCCTATGAACAGTAC. Its protein product is CASSERFSYEQY. The entire CDR3 protein is CASSERFSYEQYF.

On this clone: All gene names here are mouse names. The CDR3 end falls 1 residue outside the read, so it is completed with the germline J gene. This sequence joins TRBV12-1 and TRBJ2-3; D unclear. The germline V and J ends were trimmed by 0 bases and 3 bases, with 6 bases remaining between them. This CDR3 is built from 13 residues. Germline V gene sequence: CDR1 SGHSN, CDR2 HYEKVE. CDR3 DNA (partial): TGTGCCAGCTCTCTCACCTGGGCAGAAACGCTGTAT. Translated: CASSLTWAETLY. The full CDR3 sequence reads CASSLTWAETLYF.

In the case of this clone: Gene names and germline refer to mouse. The read ends 1 residue shy of where the CDR3 ends; the end is completed using the germline J gene. The chain recombines TRBV31 with TRBJ2-4, with 7 bases matching TRBD2. This CDR3 is 13 amino acids long. Germline V gene sequence: CDR1 GKSSPN, CDR2 SITVG. After removal of 1 base from V and 4 bases from J, the junction contained 2 bases not matched to a gene. The CDR3: CAWSPGGENTLYF. The part of the CDR3 DNA that was read is TGTGCCTGGAGTCCCGGGGGGGAAAACACCTTGTAC.

A note on this clone: Gene names and germline refer to mouse. The read ends 1 residue before the CDR3 terminus; that terminus is restored from the germline J gene. The chain combines TRBV1 with TRBJ1-2; D may be TRBD1 (6 bases). Germline V gives CDR1 NSQYPW, CDR2 LRSPGD (reference sequence). V dropped 3 bases and J dropped 0 bases, with 14 bases sitting between them. There are 16 residues in the CDR3. The covered CDR3 bases are TGCACCTGCAGTGCGACCTCGGGGACACCAAACTCCGACTACACC. Protein sequence: CTCSATSGTPNSDYT. The whole CDR3 protein reads CTCSATSGTPNSDYTF.

This clone was seen only a few times. All gene names here are mouse names. The read ends 1 residue before the CDR3 terminus; that terminus is restored from the germline J gene. The gene calls are TRBV4 and TRBJ2-5, with a tentative D call TRBD1 (6 bases). The germline gives CDR1 LGHDT, CDR2 YNNKQL (reference sequence). The CDR3 sequence is 13 residues long. V lost 4 bases and J lost 2, with 7 bases in between. CDR3 bases read: TGTGCCAGCAGCTTCAGGGGCCAAGACACCCAGTAC. Translating it yields CASSFRGQDTQY. The whole CDR3 is CASSFRGQDTQYF.

Remarks on this clone: Any gene name here is a mouse gene name. The read finishes 1 residue shy of the CDR3 end, and the germline J gene is used to complete it. The chain carries TRBV1 and TRBJ2-5; D uncertain. Looked up from germline, CDR1 is NSQYPW and CDR2 is LRSPGD (reference sequence). This CDR3 region has 11 residues. The V and J ends lost 3 bases and 2 bases respectively, with 0 bases between them. The CDR3 region is CTCSAQDTQYF. Partial CDR3 DNA: TGCACCTGCAGTGCCCAAGACACCCAGTAC.

For this clone: This probably arose from a read error, given a far larger clone one base away. Any gene name here is a mouse gene name. The missing CDR3 end, 1 residue past where the read stops, is filled in from the germline J gene. The chain has TRBV19 and TRBJ2-7; 8 bases match TRBD2. The CDR3 length is 15 residues. The V and J ends lost 1 base and 4 bases, in that order; junction bases with no gene match: 7. The germline V gene encodes CDR1 FNHDT and CDR2 SITEND (reference sequence). CDR3 sequence: CASSIWGGQVYEQYF. CDR3 bases read: TGTGCCAGCAGTATATGGGGGGGGCAAGTTTATGAACAGTAC. The variable domain in full, completed from reference TRBV19 and TRBJ2-7, reads GGIITQTPKFLIGQEGQKLTLKCQQNFNHDTMYWYRQDSGKGLRLIYYSITENDLQKGDLSEGYDASREKKSSFSLTVTSAQKNEMAVFLCASSIWGGQVYEQYFGPGTRLTVL.

Notes on this clone: The gene names given are mouse names. The read ends 1 residue early relative to the CDR3; the germline J gene fills the gap. V is TRBV19 and J is TRBJ2-1; D perhaps matches TRBD1 (5 bases). This CDR3 region has 15 residues. The V gene lost 2 bases and the J gene lost 1 base, with 10 bases spanning the gap. CDR1 is FNHDT, CDR2 SITEND, per germline (reference sequence). The part of the CDR3 DNA that was read is TGTGCCAGCAGTATCCCTGACAGAAACTATGCTGAGCAGTTC. Protein sequence: CASSIPDRNYAEQF. The CDR3 as a whole reads CASSIPDRNYAEQFF.

This clone is deemed medium-sized. Mouse gene names apply. CDR3 bases read: TGTGCCAGCCGACTGGGGGTGGGTGCAGAAACGCTGTAT. Its protein is CASRLGVGAETLY. The complete CDR3 protein is CASRLGVGAETLYF. The genes are TRBV3 and TRBJ2-3; 9 bases agree with TRBD2. Read data end 1 residue before the CDR3 end; the end is taken from the germline J gene. J gave up 1 base and V 8 bases, and 4 bases lay outside the gene matches. This CDR3 has 14 amino acids. Germline V gives CDR1 SNHLY, CDR2 FYNGKV (reference sequence).

Remarks on this clone: Germline and genes: mouse. The read terminates 1 residue before the CDR3 end, so the remaining end is supplied by the germline J gene. This rearrangement joins TRBV13-2 to TRBJ1-4; 11 positions match TRBD1. Trimming cost V 7 bases and J 6 bases; bases outside gene matches: 5. The CDR3 consists of 14 residues. Germline CDR1 is NNHNN and CDR2 is SYGAGS (reference sequence). The CDR3 region is CASYGQGADERLFF. CDR3 bases read: TGTGCCAGCTATGGACAGGGGGCCGACGAAAGATTATTT.

There are a few counts of this clone. Germline and genes here are mouse. The read terminates 1 residue ahead of where the CDR3 ends, so the germline J gene completes it. The J gene is TRBJ2-1, the V gene TRBV26; 8 nucleotides line up with TRBD2. Germline values: CDR1 KGHPV, CDR2 FQNQEV (reference sequence). CDR3 size: 15 residues. V trimming: 7 bases; J trimming: 0 bases; junction bases outside the gene matches: 5. The chain's CDR3 is CASKLGVYNYAEQFF. CDR3 DNA (partial): TGTGCCAGCAAACTGGGGGTTTATAACTATGCTGAGCAGTTC.

In its sample, this clone was seen a few times. Gene names refer to mouse genes. Read data end 1 residue before the CDR3 end; the end is taken from the germline J gene. The V and J genes are TRBV15 and TRBJ2-5, with TRBD2 as a possible D gene (6 bases). Trimming pared 1 base from V and 4 bases from J, leaving 6 bases between. CDR3 length: 13 residues. In germline, CDR1 is SGHND, CDR2 FRSKSL. The CDR3 bases that were read are TGTGCCAGCAGTTTAGGGGGGGAAGACACCCAGTAC. Amino acid sequence: CASSLGGEDTQY. The complete CDR3 protein is CASSLGGEDTQYF.

Concerning this clone itself: Mouse gene names apply. Read sequence stops 1 residue before the CDR3 end, and the germline J gene provides the missing end. The chain carries TRBV12-1 and TRBJ2-5; 7 bases match TRBD2. The V and J ends lost 0 bases and 8 bases, in that order; junction bases with no gene match: 4. The CDR3 covers 13 residues. CDR1 and CDR2 from the germline V gene are SGHSN and HYEKVE. CDR3 bases read: TGTGCCAGCTCTCTCGTGGGGGGAGGCACCCAGTAC. Its translation is CASSLVGGGTQY. In full, the CDR3 reads CASSLVGGGTQYF.

In its sample, this clone was seen a few times. Genes and germline are mouse. The read gets to within 1 residue of the CDR3 end, and the germline J gene fills in the rest. The chain carries TRBV3 and TRBJ1-3; 10 positions match TRBD1. CDR1 is SNHLY, CDR2 FYNGKV, per germline (reference sequence). With V trimmed by 3 bases and J by 4 bases, 0 bases remained unmatched. The CDR3 loop spans 14 amino acids. The CDR3 region is CASSLDRGGNTLYF. CDR3 bases read: TGTGCCAGCAGCTTGGACAGGGGGGGAAATACGCTCTAT.

As regards this clone: Gene names are the mouse ones. Read sequence stops 1 residue before the CDR3 end, and the germline J gene provides the missing end. V usage is TRBV4 and J usage is TRBJ2-7; 8 positions agree with TRBD2. CDR3 length: 14 amino acids. Looked up from germline, CDR1 is LGHDT and CDR2 is YNNKQL (reference sequence). The J segment lost 3 bases and the V segment lost 4 bases, leaving 5 bases of the junction unmatched. The DNA read from the CDR3 is TGTGCCAGCAGCTCTGACTGGGGCCTCTATGAACAGTAC. This codes for CASSSDWGLYEQY. The whole CDR3 protein reads CASSSDWGLYEQYF.

To note about this clone: Gene names and germline refer to mouse. The sequenced fragment ends 1 residue before the CDR3 boundary, so the rest is inferred from the germline J gene. This chain joins TRBV1 and TRBJ2-5; D not resolved. Trimming pared 3 bases from V and 0 bases from J, leaving 4 bases between. Germline CDR1 is NSQYPW and CDR2 is LRSPGD (reference sequence). The CDR3 totals 13 residues. CDR3 amino acids: CTCSAGNQDTQYF. The CDR3 bases that were read are TGCACCTGCAGTGCCGGGAACCAAGACACCCAGTAC. Full variable domain (outside the CDR3, taken from reference TRBV1 and TRBJ2-5): VTLLEQNPRWRLVPRGQAVNLRCILKNSQYPWMSWYQQDLQKQLQWLFTLRSPGDKEVKSLPGADYLATRVTDTELRLQVANMSQGRTLYCTCSAGNQDTQYFGPGTRLLVL.

To note about this clone: Gene names and germline refer to mouse. The read terminates 1 residue ahead of where the CDR3 ends, so the germline J gene completes it. This chain connects TRBV15 to TRBJ2-2; D call uncertain. The CDR3 extends over 12 amino acids. Germline V CDR1 and CDR2: SGHND, FRSKSL. The V end lost 1 base, the J end lost 3 bases, and 0 bases lay between the germline ends. The DNA read from the CDR3 is TGTGCCAGCAGTTTAGACACCGGGCAGCTCTAC. It translates to CASSLDTGQLY. The entire CDR3 protein is CASSLDTGQLYF.

In regard to this clone: All gene names here are mouse names. The CDR3 is cut off 1 residue early in the read; its end comes from the germline J gene. The rearrangement uses TRBV14 and TRBJ2-4; tentative D call: TRBD1 (6 bases). The V gene's germline CDR1 is SGHDT and CDR2 FRDEAV. V lost 5 bases to trimming and J lost 0 bases, with 13 bases between them. This CDR3 region has 15 residues. CDR3 DNA, as far as it was read: TGTGCCAGCAGATCAGGGGTAGGGAGTCAAAACACCTTGTAC. The encoded protein is CASRSGVGSQNTLY. The whole CDR3 reads CASRSGVGSQNTLYF.